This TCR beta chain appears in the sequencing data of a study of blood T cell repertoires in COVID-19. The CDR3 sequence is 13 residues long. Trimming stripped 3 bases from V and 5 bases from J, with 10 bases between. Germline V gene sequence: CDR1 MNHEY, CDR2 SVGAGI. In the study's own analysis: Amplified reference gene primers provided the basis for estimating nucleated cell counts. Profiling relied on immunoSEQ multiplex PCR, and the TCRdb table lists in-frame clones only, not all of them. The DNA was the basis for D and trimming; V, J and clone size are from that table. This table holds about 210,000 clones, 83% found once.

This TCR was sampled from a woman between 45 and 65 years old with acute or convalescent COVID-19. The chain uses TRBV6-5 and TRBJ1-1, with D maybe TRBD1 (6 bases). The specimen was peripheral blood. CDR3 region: CASSYTGRTEAFF. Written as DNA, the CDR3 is TGTGCCAGCAGTTATACAGGGAGAACTGAAGCTTTCTTT.